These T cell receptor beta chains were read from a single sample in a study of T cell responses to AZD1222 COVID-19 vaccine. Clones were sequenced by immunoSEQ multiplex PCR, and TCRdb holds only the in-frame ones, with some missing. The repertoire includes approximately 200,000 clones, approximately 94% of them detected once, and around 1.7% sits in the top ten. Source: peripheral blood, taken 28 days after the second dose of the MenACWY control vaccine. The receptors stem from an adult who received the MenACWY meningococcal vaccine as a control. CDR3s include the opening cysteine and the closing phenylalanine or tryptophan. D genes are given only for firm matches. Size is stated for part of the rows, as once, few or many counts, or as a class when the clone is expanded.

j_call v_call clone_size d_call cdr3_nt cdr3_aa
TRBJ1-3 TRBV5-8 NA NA TGTGCCAGCAGCGCCAGTGGAAACACCATATATTTT CASSASGNTIYF
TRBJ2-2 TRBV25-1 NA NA TGTGCCAGCAGTGAACGTCGGAACACCGGGGAGCTGTTTTTT CASSERRNTGELFF
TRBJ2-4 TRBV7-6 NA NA TGTGCCAGCAGCCCCAGGTCGGGGCTTTTAGCCAAAAACATTCAGTACTTC CASSPRSGLLAKNIQYF
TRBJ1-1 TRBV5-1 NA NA TGCGCCAGCAGCTTACTGGGGCTGGGGAGCACTGAAGCTTTCTTT CASSLLGLGSTEAFF
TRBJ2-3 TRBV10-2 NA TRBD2 TGCGCCAGCGGGGCTAGCGGGGGGGGAGATACGCAGTATTTT CASGASGGGDTQYF
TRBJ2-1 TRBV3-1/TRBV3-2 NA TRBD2 TGTGCCAGCAGCCAATTAGTTTCGACTAGCGGAGGGGCTGAGCAGTTCTTC CASSQLVSTSGGAEQFF
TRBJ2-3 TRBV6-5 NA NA TGTGCCAGCAGTTATTACGATACGCAGTATTTT CASSYYDTQYF
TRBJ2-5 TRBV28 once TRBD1 TGTGCCAGCAGTCCCCGGGGACAGTTTCAAGAGACCCAGTACTTC CASSPRGQFQETQYF
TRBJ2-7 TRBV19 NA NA TGTGCCAGTAGCCCCCGGGGGTACGAGCAGTACTTC CASSPRGYEQYF
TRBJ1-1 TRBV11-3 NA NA TGTGCCAGCAGCTTAGATCTTTGGGCTGAAGCTTTCTTT CASSLDLWAEAFF
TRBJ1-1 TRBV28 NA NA TGTGCCAGCAGTTTAGAAACGAAGAACACTGAAGCTTTCTTT CASSLETKNTEAFF
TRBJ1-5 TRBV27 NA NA TGTGCCAGCAGTTTAAGACTCGGCAATCAGCCCCAGCATTTT CASSLRLGNQPQHF
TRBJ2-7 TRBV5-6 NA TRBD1 TGTGCCAGTACCCCAAGCGGGACAGGGTCCCACGAGCAGTACTTC CASTPSGTGSHEQYF
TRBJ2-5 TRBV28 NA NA TGTGCCAGCAGTTTGGAGCTATCCCCATCAGAGACCCAGTACTTC CASSLELSPSETQYF
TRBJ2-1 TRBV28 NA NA TGTGCCAGCATCTTGGGCTACAATGAGCAGTTCTTC CASILGYNEQFF
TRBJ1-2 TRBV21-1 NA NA TGTGCCAGCAGCCCGCAGGGGGCGGGATATGGGGGTGGCTACACCTTC CASSPQGAGYGGGYTF
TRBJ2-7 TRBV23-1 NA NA TGCGCCAGCAGTCAATCAAGCATGATTCTGGTTTCCTACGAGCAGTACTTC CASSQSSMILVSYEQYF
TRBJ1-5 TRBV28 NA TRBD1 TGTGCCAGCAGTTCTAGGACAGGGCGCAATCAGCCCCAGCATTTT CASSSRTGRNQPQHF
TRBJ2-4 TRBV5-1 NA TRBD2 TGCGCCAGCAGCCCGGGACTAGCGGGAGATGTCAAAAACATTCAGTACTTC CASSPGLAGDVKNIQYF
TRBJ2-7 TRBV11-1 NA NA TGTGCCAGCAGCTTCGACAGTTCCTACGAGCAGTACTTC CASSFDSSYEQYF
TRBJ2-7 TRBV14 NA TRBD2 TGTGCCAGCAGCCAAGAGGCTAGCGGGAGGGGAGAGCAGTACTTC CASSQEASGRGEQYF
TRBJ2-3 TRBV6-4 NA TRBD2 TGTGCCAGCAGACTGCTAGCGGGGGGGCTGGATACGCAGTATTTT CASRLLAGGLDTQYF
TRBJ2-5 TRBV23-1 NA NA TGCGCTCATTGGGCCCAGTACTTC CAHWAQYF
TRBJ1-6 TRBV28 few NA TGTGCCAGCAGTTTCCGGGGGGGCAGTCATAATTCACCCCTCCACTTT CASSFRGGSHNSPLHF
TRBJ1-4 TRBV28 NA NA TGTGCCAGCAGCTACCCTGCAACTAATGAAAAACTGTTTTTT CASSYPATNEKLFF
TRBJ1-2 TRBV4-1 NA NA TGCGCCAGCAGCCAAGAGATCGGGTTATATGGCTACACCTTC CASSQEIGLYGYTF
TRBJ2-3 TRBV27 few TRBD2 TGTGCCAGCAGTTTTAGCGGGGGGGGGACGCAGGATACGCAGTATTTT CASSFSGGGTQDTQYF
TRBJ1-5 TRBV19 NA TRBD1 TGTGCCAGTAGTACCACCCCCCGGGACAGGGGAAATAATCAGCCCCAGCATTTT CASSTTPRDRGNNQPQHF
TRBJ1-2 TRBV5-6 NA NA TGTGCCAGCAGCTTGAGGAGCGGCTACACCTTC CASSLRSGYTF
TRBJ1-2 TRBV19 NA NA TGTGCCAGTAGTATTGGGAGCTTAACTAACTATGGCTACACCTTC CASSIGSLTNYGYTF
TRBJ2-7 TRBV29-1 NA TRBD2 TGCAGCGTTCGACATGGCGGGAGTGGTTACGAGCAGTACTTC CSVRHGGSGYEQYF
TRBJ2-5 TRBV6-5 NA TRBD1 TGTGCCAGCAGTTACCGACAGGGGGGAGAGACCCAGTACTTC CASSYRQGGETQYF
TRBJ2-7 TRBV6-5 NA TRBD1 TGTGCCAGCAGTTCCATTGGACAGGGGGCGCCGGGCGAGCAGTACTTC CASSSIGQGAPGEQYF
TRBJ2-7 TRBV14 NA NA TGTGCCAGCAGCCCAGGGACGGTGCTTTCGAACTCCTACGAGCAGTACTTC CASSPGTVLSNSYEQYF
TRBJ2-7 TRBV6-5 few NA TGTGCCAGCAGCCCCTACTCCTACGAGCAGTACTTC CASSPYSYEQYF
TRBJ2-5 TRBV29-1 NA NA TGCAGCGCAGGGACGTGGGAGACCCAGTACTTC CSAGTWETQYF
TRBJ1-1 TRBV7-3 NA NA TGTGCCAGCAGCTCCTCCATGAACACTGAAGCTTTCTTT CASSSSMNTEAFF
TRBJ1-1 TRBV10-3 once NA TGTGCCATCAGTGAAGGGGAGAGGGCTGAAGCTTTCTTT CAISEGERAEAFF
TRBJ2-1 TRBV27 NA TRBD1 TGTGCCAGCAGTTTATCTTCGGGACAGCACTACAATGAGCAGTTCTTC CASSLSSGQHYNEQFF
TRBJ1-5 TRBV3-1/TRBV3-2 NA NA TGTGCCAGCAGCCAAGATGGTGGCGGCCGCAATCAGCCCCAGCATTTT CASSQDGGGRNQPQHF
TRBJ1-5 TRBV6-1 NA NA TGTGCCAGCAGTGAAACACAGTTCTTTCAGCCCCAGCATTTT CASSETQFFQPQHF
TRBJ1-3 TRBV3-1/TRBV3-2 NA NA TGTGCCAGCAGCCAACCGGACTCTGGAAACACCATATATTTT CASSQPDSGNTIYF
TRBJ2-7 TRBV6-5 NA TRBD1 TGTGCCAGCAGTAGGGGACAGAGCGAGCAGTACTTC CASSRGQSEQYF
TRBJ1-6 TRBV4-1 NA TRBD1 TGCGCCAGCAGCCAAGAGGGGACAGGGGGGTATTCACCCCTCCACTTT CASSQEGTGGYSPLHF
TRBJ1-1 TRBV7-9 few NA TGTGCCAGCAGCTTAGTCCACCTGGTGGTGAACACTGAAGCTTTCTTT CASSLVHLVVNTEAFF
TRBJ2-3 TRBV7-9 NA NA TGTGCCAGCAGCCCCCCAGGGAGTAGCACAGATACGCAGTATTTT CASSPPGSSTDTQYF
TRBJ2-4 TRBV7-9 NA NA TGTGCCAGCAGCTTAGGAGGGGCCTTGGACATTCAGTACTTC CASSLGGALDIQYF
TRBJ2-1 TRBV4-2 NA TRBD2 TGTGCCAGCAGCCAAGATGGGACTAGCGGTTACAATGAGCAGTTCTTC CASSQDGTSGYNEQFF
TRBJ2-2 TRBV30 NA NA TGTGCCTGGAGTGCAACTCGGGGGACCGGGGAGCTGTTTTTT CAWSATRGTGELFF
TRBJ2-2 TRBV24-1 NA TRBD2 TGTGCCACCAGTGATTTGATAGCGGGAGGGCCCGGGGAGCTGTTTTTT CATSDLIAGGPGELFF